The 23 T cell receptor beta chains given below trace back to one sample, sequenced in a study of blood T cell repertoires in COVID-19. Sequencing was performed with immunoSEQ multiplex PCR; in TCRdb, only in-frame clones are kept and a portion is missing. The top ten hold about 2.1% of the sample, which has around 420,000 clones, roughly 90% seen once. Material: PBMCs or T cells enriched from blood (not recorded which). All receptors come from a woman between 35 and 50 years old with acute COVID-19.

The CDR3 sequence is CAWSAGLAGGPDTQYF. The CDR3 coding sequence is TGTGCCTGGAGTGCGGGACTAGCGGGGGGGCCAGATACGCAGTATTTT. The chain has TRBV30 and TRBJ2-3; 16 nucleotides agree with TRBD2. The germline V gene encodes CDR1 GTSNPN and CDR2 SVGIG (reference sequence). V lost 1 base, J lost 4 bases, and 2 bases stayed unmatched. CDR3 length: 16 residues.

The J gene is TRBJ2-7, the V gene TRBV5-4; TRBD1 might be the D (7 bases). The ends were cut back, 3 bases at V and 2 bases at J, with 9 bases in the middle. The germline V gene has CDR1 SGHNT and CDR2 YYREEE (reference sequence). The CDR3 runs 13 residues. The CDR3 nucleotides read TGTGCCAGCAGCTCCAGGGGGGCCTACGAGCAGTACTTC. Protein product: CASSSRGAYEQYF.

The chain joins TRBV9 to TRBJ1-3; tentative D call: TRBD1 (5 bases). The CDR3 has 18 residues. V shed 4 bases and J shed 0 bases, with 20 bases lying between them. Per germline, CDR1 SGDLS and CDR2 YYNGEE. CDR3 sequence: CASSPSGVPGNSGNTIYF. CDR3 in DNA: TGTGCCAGCAGCCCCTCTGGGGTCCCAGGGAACTCTGGAAACACCATATATTTT.

This chain links TRBV11-3 with TRBJ1-1; D uncertain. This CDR3 region has 14 residues. The germline CDR1 and CDR2 sequences are SGHNT and YENEEA. V was shortened by 5 bases and J by 1 base, with 11 bases between the two germline ends. As DNA, the CDR3 is TGTGCCAGCAGCCCATGGGCACAGAACACTGAAGCTTTCTTT. Its protein is CASSPWAQNTEAFF. Looking up the rest from reference TRBV11-3 and TRBJ1-1 gives the full variable domain: EAGVVQSPRYKIIEKKQPVAFWCNPISGHNTLYWYLQNLGQGPELLIRYENEEAVDDSQLPKDRFSAERLKGVDSTLKIQPAELGDSAVYLCASSPWAQNTEAFFGQGTRLTVV.

This chain uses TRBV4-1 with TRBJ2-7; 8 nucleotides line up with TRBD1. J lost 3 bases, V lost 1 base, and 8 bases had no gene match. Germline V lookup: CDR1 MGHRA, CDR2 YSYEKL. This CDR3 contains 16 residues. The CDR3 DNA reads TGCGCCAGCAGCCAAGTTTTGGGGACAGGTTTCTACGAGCAGTACTTC. Protein: CASSQVLGTGFYEQYF.

The genes are TRBV4-1 and TRBJ2-2, with 12 bases fitting TRBD2. CDR1 MGHRA and CDR2 YSYEKL come from the germline V gene. This CDR3 comprises 18 residues. J gave up 0 bases and V 4 bases, and 6 bases lay outside the gene matches. The CDR3 coding sequence is TGCGCCAGCAGCCGGAGACTAGCGGGGGCCACGAACACCGGGGAGCTGTTTTTT. Its protein product is CASSRRLAGATNTGELFF.

As DNA, the CDR3 is TGTGCCAGCAGTTTTTCGGGTTCCTACGAGCAGTACTTC. Translated, it gives CASSFSGSYEQYF. The chain combines TRBV27 with TRBJ2-7; D is unclear. V was trimmed by 3 bases and J by 1 base, leaving 7 bases between them. The V gene's germline CDR1 is MNHEY and CDR2 SMNVEV (reference sequence). The CDR3 is made up of 13 amino acids.

The genes are TRBV3-1 (or the pseudogene TRBV3-2) and TRBJ2-4; 10 bases match TRBD2. This CDR3 has 20 residues. CDR1 is LGHDT, CDR2 YNNKEL, per germline (reference sequence). The ends lost 0 bases at V and 0 bases at J; junction bases unmatched: 11. For the CDR3, the DNA is TGTGCCAGCAGCCAAGAGGAAGGAGCGGGGGGGCTCCTAGCCAAAAACATTCAGTACTTC. Its protein product is CASSQEEGAGGLLAKNIQYF.

V is TRBV5-4 and J is TRBJ2-4; TRBD1 matches 7 bases. Germline values: CDR1 SGHNT, CDR2 YYREEE (reference sequence). The CDR3 totals 17 residues. V lost 3 bases to trimming and J lost 0 bases; unmatched junction nucleotides: 9. The CDR3 nucleotides are TGTGCCAGCAGCTCCGGGAAGGGGGCCCTAGCCAAAAACATTCAGTACTTC. This translates into CASSSGKGALAKNIQYF.

A single count supports this clone. This rearrangement joins TRBV6-5 to TRBJ1-2, with D possibly matching TRBD1 (5 bases). V gave up 6 bases and J gave up 3 bases, with 14 bases separating them. Germline-derived CDR1 and CDR2 are MNHEY and SVGAGI. The CDR3 runs to 14 residues. The CDR3 DNA reads as TGTGCCAGCAGCAGGGACTGGGGGGACTATGGCTACACCTTC. This gives the protein CASSRDWGDYGYTF.

A word on this clone: The junction departs from germline at one end; a sequencing error may be responsible. The CDR3 here is CAWSVGQVIKF. DNA for the CDR3: TGTGCCTGGAGTGTAGGACAGGTCATAAAATTC. This chain uses TRBV30 with TRBJ2-7; 7 bases map to TRBD1. Germline CDR1 and CDR2: GTSNPN and SVGIG (reference sequence). CDR3 size: 11 residues.

This clone was seen a few times. The same CDR3 arises from other DNA sequences in this sample as well. The chain has TRBV29-1 and TRBJ1-1; no clear D gene. Germline CDR1 reads SQVTM; CDR2 reads ANQGSEA. The CDR3 contains 12 residues. Trimming took off 6 bases at V and 0 bases at J, with 8 bases between the two ends. CDR3 DNA sequence: TGCAGCGTGGCGGGCCTGAACACTGAAGCTTTCTTT. It is translated as CSVAGLNTEAFF.

The V gene is TRBV5-6, the J gene TRBJ1-4; possibly TRBD1 for D (5 bases). The length of the CDR3 is 14 residues. In germline, CDR1 is SGHDT, CDR2 YYEEEE. V lost 6 bases, J lost 8 bases, and 17 bases lay in between. The CDR3 here is CASTPGRVREKLFF. In nucleotides, the CDR3 is TGTGCCAGCACCCCTGGCAGGGTACGGGAAAAACTGTTTTTT.

The V gene is TRBV2, the J gene TRBJ2-3; D possibly corresponds to TRBD2 (5 bases). Trimming took off 9 bases at V and 9 bases at J, with 19 bases between the two ends. CDR1 is SNHLY and CDR2 is FYNNEI in the germline V gene. The CDR3 length is 13 residues. The CDR3 here is CARADPNPGTQYF. In nucleotides, the CDR3 is TGTGCCAGAGCGGACCCGAACCCGGGGACGCAGTATTTT. The complete variable domain, with remaining parts taken from reference TRBV2 and TRBJ2-3, reads EPEVTQTPSHQVTQMGQEVILRCVPISNHLYFYWYRQILGQKVEFLVSFYNNEISEKSEIFDDQFSVERPDGSNFTLKIRSTKLEDSAMYFCARADPNPGTQYFGPGTRLTVL.

The chain links TRBV6-2 or TRBV6-3 to TRBJ2-3; D call uncertain. Trimming left V 5 bases short and J 2 bases short, with 5 bases between. Per germline, CDR1 MNHEY and CDR2 SVGEGT. This CDR3 has 12 amino acids. CDR3 in DNA: TGTGCCAGCAGTCAACTCACAGATACGCAGTATTTT. It encodes CASSQLTDTQYF.

The chain joins TRBV5-6 to TRBJ1-1; D is unresolved. Per germline, CDR1 SGHDT and CDR2 YYEEEE. The V end lost 2 bases, the J end lost 4 bases, and 9 bases lay between the germline ends. The CDR3 covers 13 residues. CDR3 protein: CASSFGIITEAFF. The CDR3 DNA sequence: TGTGCCAGCAGCTTCGGGATTATCACTGAAGCTTTCTTT. Using reference TRBV5-6 and TRBJ1-1 for the parts outside the CDR3, the full variable domain is DAGVTQSPTHLIKTRGQQVTLRCSPKSGHDTVSWYQQALGQGPQFIFQYYEEEERQRGNFPDRFSGHQFPNYSSELNVNALLLGDSALYLCASSFGIITEAFFGQGTRLTVV.

The chain recombines TRBV6-5 with TRBJ1-5, with D uncertain. The germline gives CDR1 MNHEY, CDR2 SVGAGI. This CDR3 comprises 13 residues. V lost 4 bases, J lost 5 bases, and 9 bases lay in between. The DNA of the CDR3 is TGTGCCAGCAGTTTGAGGTTCCATCAGCCCCAGCATTTT. This sequence encodes CASSLRFHQPQHF.

This rearrangement joins TRBV6-5 to TRBJ1-1; no firm D call. The CDR3 is 14 residues long. Germline lookup yields CDR1 MNHEY and CDR2 SVGAGI. Deletions cut 6 bases from V and 4 bases from J, with 15 bases between. The CDR3 here is CASSHGVQSTEAFF. The DNA of the CDR3 is TGTGCCAGCAGCCACGGGGTACAGTCCACTGAAGCTTTCTTT.

This chain joins TRBV30 and TRBJ1-1, with 7 bases aligning to TRBD1. The CDR3 spans 14 residues. The V and J ends lost 2 bases and 1 base, in that order; junction bases with no gene match: 4. The germline CDR1 and CDR2 sequences are GTSNPN and SVGIG (reference sequence). CDR3 sequence (DNA): TGTGCCTGGAGTTACCGGGACAGGAACACTGAAGCTTTCTTT. Its protein is CAWSYRDRNTEAFF.

V is TRBV19 and J is TRBJ1-1; maybe TRBD1 (5 bases). The germline CDR1 and CDR2 sequences are LNHDA and SQIVND (reference sequence). Trimming pared 1 base from V and 1 base from J, leaving 10 bases between. The CDR3 is 15 residues long. The CDR3 DNA is TGTGCCAGTAGTATAGGGGGGGAGTCGAACACTGAAGCTTTCTTT. Translation: CASSIGGESNTEAFF. The complete variable domain, with remaining parts taken from reference TRBV19 and TRBJ1-1, reads DGGITQSPKYLFRKEGQNVTLSCEQNLNHDAMYWYRQDPGQGLRLIYYSQIVNDFQKGDIAEGYSVSREKKESFPLTVTSAQKNPTAFYLCASSIGGESNTEAFFGQGTRLTVV.

CDR3 nucleotides: TGTGCCAGCGGATCGACAGGCCCGCGGGGCTACACCTTC. As protein: CASGSTGPRGYTF. The chain has TRBV28 and TRBJ1-2, with D maybe TRBD1 (6 bases). This CDR3 is 13 amino acids long. Trimming removed 8 bases at V and 8 bases at J, with 18 bases between. The V gene's germline CDR1 is MDHEN and CDR2 SYDVKM.

V usage is TRBV27 and J usage is TRBJ2-1; 9 bases agree with TRBD2. The CDR3 loop spans 14 amino acids. The V segment lost 3 bases and the J segment 8 bases; nucleotides outside the gene matches: 5. Germline CDR1 MNHEY, CDR2 SMNVEV (reference sequence). CDR3 sequence: CASSFSGGLDEQFF. The DNA for the CDR3 is TGTGCCAGCAGTTTCAGCGGGGGGCTCGATGAGCAGTTCTTC.

This clone was seen just once. This sequence joins TRBV6-5 and TRBJ1-3, with TRBD1 matching over 8 bases. The CDR3 has 14 residues. The J segment lost 9 bases and the V segment lost 7 bases, leaving 11 bases of the junction unmatched. Germline loops: CDR1 MNHEY, CDR2 SVGAGI. CDR3 amino acids: CASNLQGEMGTIYF. The CDR3 DNA sequence: TGTGCCAGCAACTTACAGGGGGAAATGGGCACCATATATTTT.